Below are 22 T cell receptor beta chains sequenced from a single sample in a study of cytomegalovirus exposure and HLA in healthy donors. The study ran its PCR with 60 Vbeta and 13 Jbeta primers. Profiling relied on immunoSEQ multiplex PCR, and the TCRdb table lists in-frame clones only, not all of them. The sample has approximately 58,000 clones; the top ten hold roughly 4.8%. Input material: PBMCs. The source is a man under 40 in good health and CMV-seropositive.

The chain employs TRBV5-4 and TRBJ2-7; D is unclear. The CDR3 length is 12 residues. Germline CDR1 is SGHNT and CDR2 is YYREEE (reference sequence). Trimming shortened V by 1 base and J by 3 bases, and 5 bases separated the two germline ends. The CDR3 bases are TGTGCCAGCAGCTTGAACAGCTACGAGCAGTACTTC. This sequence encodes CASSLNSYEQYF.

The J gene is TRBJ2-7, the V gene TRBV5-1; TRBD2 agrees at 8 bases. With 6 bases clipped from V and 0 bases from J, the junction kept 17 bases outside the gene matches. Germline values: CDR1 SGHRS, CDR2 YFSETQ. The CDR3 runs 18 residues. The CDR3, as DNA: TGCGCCAGCAAAGGGGACCTCCCGGGGGGGCCCCGCTCCTACGAGCAGTACTTC. Amino acid sequence: CASKGDLPGGPRSYEQYF.

The chain is built from TRBV25-1 and TRBJ2-3, with 10 bases that match TRBD2. V lost 4 bases, J lost 6 bases, and 10 bases stayed unmatched. Germline CDR1 is MGHDK and CDR2 is SYGVNS. This CDR3 has 16 amino acids. The CDR3 bases are TGTGCCAGCAGTGTTTCTAGCGGGAGTCGTCAGGATACGCAGTATTTT. This translates into CASSVSSGSRQDTQYF.

This chain joins TRBV4-1 and TRBJ1-2, with TRBD1 identical over 7 bases. This CDR3 is 18 amino acids long. Germline V gene lookup returns CDR1 MGHRA and CDR2 YSYEKL. The J segment lost 4 bases and the V segment lost 2 bases, leaving 16 bases of the junction unmatched. The CDR3 region has the DNA TGCGCCAGCAGCCAAAAGCCCCTGGAGGGGGCAACCCTCTATGGCTACACCTTC. Its translation is CASSQKPLEGATLYGYTF.

This chain links TRBV9 with TRBJ2-2; D possibly corresponds to TRBD2 (5 bases). CDR3 length equals 16 residues. V lost 0 bases and J lost 3, with 12 bases in between. Germline V gene data show CDR1 as SGDLS and CDR2 as YYNGEE. CDR3 sequence reads: CASSVVGGRDTGELFF. The CDR3 DNA follows: TGTGCCAGCAGCGTAGTTGGCGGGCGAGACACCGGGGAGCTGTTTTTT.

This chain joins TRBV19 and TRBJ1-2, with 7 bases matching TRBD1. V was clipped by 7 bases and J by 4 bases; unmatched bases: 18. In germline, CDR1 is LNHDA, CDR2 SQIVND (reference sequence). The CDR3 runs 17 residues. The CDR3 DNA follows: TGTGCCAGTACCTCGCCCTCCTCTGGACAGGCCCTCTATGGCTACACCTTC. Translated: CASTSPSSGQALYGYTF.

The genes are TRBV19 and TRBJ1-2; TRBD1 aligns across 10 bases. V shed 7 bases and J 7 bases; nucleotides not matched to a gene: 12. CDR3 size: 15 residues. Germline V lookup: CDR1 LNHDA, CDR2 SQIVND (reference sequence). In DNA, the CDR3 is TGTGCCAGTAAATACCCCGGGACAGGGGTTATTGGCTACACCTTC. Residues: CASKYPGTGVIGYTF.

The rearrangement links TRBV5-1 to TRBJ2-7; possible D gene TRBD2, 5 bases. The germline gives CDR1 SGHRS, CDR2 YFSETQ. Trimming shortened V by 1 base and J by 6 bases, and 14 bases separated the two germline ends. The CDR3 spans 14 residues. Here the CDR3 DNA reads TGCGCCAGCAGCTTGTGGCTAGCACCCCTCGAGCAGTACTTC. Encoded protein: CASSLWLAPLEQYF. The variable domain in full, completed from reference TRBV5-1 and TRBJ2-7, reads KAGVTQTPRYLIKTRGQQVTLSCSPISGHRSVSWYQQTPGQGLQFLFEYFSETQRNKGNFPGRFSGRQFSNSRSEMNVSTLELGDSALYLCASSLWLAPLEQYFGPGTRLTVT.

The J gene is TRBJ2-5, the V gene TRBV27, with 13 bases identical to TRBD2. This CDR3 contains 16 residues. Germline V gene lookup returns CDR1 MNHEY and CDR2 SMNVEV (reference sequence). J lost 3 bases, V lost 6 bases, and 7 bases had no gene match. The CDR3 loop reads CASSLLAGGPEETQYF. The CDR3 DNA is TGTGCCAGCAGCCTACTAGCGGGAGGGCCGGAAGAGACCCAGTACTTC.

Notes on this clone: Other nucleotide sequences in the sample specify the same CDR3. Here the CDR3 reads CASSFNQGGGTEAFF. As DNA, the CDR3 is TGTGCCAGCAGCTTTAATCAGGGAGGAGGCACTGAAGCTTTCTTT. The chain is built from TRBV7-6 and TRBJ1-1; possibly TRBD1 for D (5 bases). This CDR3 contains 15 residues. V gave up 3 bases and J gave up 4 bases, with 15 bases separating them. Germline CDR1 and CDR2: SGHVS and FNYEAQ.

The CDR3 loop is CASSVGGGNTIYF. DNA of the CDR3: TGTGCCAGCAGTGTCGGGGGTGGAAACACCATATATTTT. The chain carries TRBV2 and TRBJ1-3; D might be TRBD1 (5 bases). Germline V CDR1 and CDR2: SNHLY, FYNNEI. V was clipped by 4 bases and J by 3 bases, with 7 bases between them. CDR3 length: 13 amino acids.

The chain employs TRBV7-9 and TRBJ2-5; D unresolved. The germline V gene encodes CDR1 SEHNR and CDR2 FQNEAQ (reference sequence). The CDR3 length is 14 residues. V lost 1 base and J lost 7, with 13 bases in between. CDR3 bases: TGTGCCAGCAGCTTAGTCCACAGCCCCAGGACCCAGTACTTC. Translation: CASSLVHSPRTQYF.

The chain is built from TRBV6-1 and TRBJ2-3; 8 bases line up with TRBD2. V lost 2 bases to trimming and J lost 0 bases; unmatched junction nucleotides: 1. The CDR3 contains 15 residues. The germline CDR1 and CDR2 sequences are MNHNS and SASEGT. The CDR3 spells CASSELAGSTDTQYF. The CDR3 DNA follows: TGTGCCAGCAGTGAACTAGCGGGTAGCACAGATACGCAGTATTTT.

The chain employs TRBV9 and TRBJ1-4, with D possibly matching TRBD1 (6 bases). V was pared by 3 bases and J by 8 bases, with 20 bases between. CDR1 SGDLS and CDR2 YYNGEE come from the germline V gene. CDR3 size: 16 residues. In DNA form, the CDR3 reads TGTGCCAGCAGCGCGTACCCCGGACAGTCGGGAGAAAAACTGTTTTTT. Amino acids: CASSAYPGQSGEKLFF.

V gene TRBV6-5 combines with J gene TRBJ2-7, with D perhaps matching TRBD1 (5 bases). The V end lost 6 bases, the J end lost 0 bases, and 15 bases lay between the germline ends. The CDR3 loop spans 15 amino acids. CDR1 and CDR2 (germline): MNHEY, SVGAGI. As DNA, the CDR3 is TGTGCCAGCAGGATCGACAGATTTAACTCCTACGAGCAGTACTTC. Amino acid sequence: CASRIDRFNSYEQYF.

J is TRBJ1-2 and V is TRBV6-5, with D maybe TRBD1 (5 bases). Trimming cost V 5 bases and J 8 bases, with 18 bases left between them. The CDR3 sequence is 14 residues long. The germline CDR1 and CDR2 sequences are MNHEY and SVGAGI. The CDR3 reads CASSVNPRENGYTF. CDR3 sequence (DNA): TGTGCCAGCAGTGTCAACCCCAGGGAAAACGGCTACACCTTC.

The rearrangement uses TRBV27 and TRBJ2-7, with 7 bases that match TRBD1. The CDR3 is 12 amino acids. The V gene's germline CDR1 is MNHEY and CDR2 SMNVEV (reference sequence). V dropped 1 base and J dropped 11; count of bases not matched to a gene: 5. DNA for the CDR3: TGTGCCAGCAGTTTATTGGGGACAGACGAGTACTTC. This gives the protein CASSLLGTDEYF.

The J gene is TRBJ1-1, the V gene TRBV11-3; D perhaps matches TRBD1 (6 bases). Trimming removed 5 bases at V and 0 bases at J, with 13 bases between. This CDR3 contains 15 residues. Germline V gene data show CDR1 as SGHNT and CDR2 as YENEEA. DNA for the CDR3: TGTGCCAGCAGCATAAATAGGGGGATGAACACTGAAGCTTTCTTT. Its protein is CASSINRGMNTEAFF.

The chain links TRBV6-1 to TRBJ2-1; TRBD2 matches at 10 bases. The germline gives CDR1 MNHNS, CDR2 SASEGT. The CDR3 is made up of 15 amino acids. Trimming removed 3 bases from V and 5 bases from J; junction bases left unmatched: 4. The CDR3 reads CASSDRTSGNNEQFF. The CDR3 DNA is TGTGCCAGCAGTGATCGGACTAGCGGAAACAATGAGCAGTTCTTC.

The chain is built from TRBV19 and TRBJ1-3; D not certain. Trimming left V 8 bases short and J 2 bases short, with 10 bases between. The CDR3 is made up of 13 amino acids. CDR1 and CDR2 (germline): LNHDA, SQIVND (reference sequence). CDR3 sequence: CASRFEAGNTIYF. Here the CDR3 DNA reads TGTGCCAGTCGGTTTGAGGCTGGAAACACCATATATTTT.

V and J are TRBV6-5 and TRBJ1-6; D is perhaps TRBD1 (6 bases). The CDR3 spans 14 residues. Germline values: CDR1 MNHEY, CDR2 SVGAGI. V was shortened by 7 bases and J by 7 bases, with 14 bases between the two germline ends. For the CDR3, the DNA is TGTGCCAGCAATGGGGGCGGCCTAAATTCACCCCTCCACTTT. Its translation is CASNGGGLNSPLHF.

The genes are TRBV9 and TRBJ2-7, with D uncertain. Trimming removed 2 bases from V and 3 bases from J, with 12 bases in between. The CDR3 has 14 residues. Germline loops: CDR1 SGDLS, CDR2 YYNGEE. The CDR3 is CASSVGQTDYEQYF. CDR3 bases: TGTGCCAGCAGCGTTGGGCAGACCGACTACGAGCAGTACTTC.